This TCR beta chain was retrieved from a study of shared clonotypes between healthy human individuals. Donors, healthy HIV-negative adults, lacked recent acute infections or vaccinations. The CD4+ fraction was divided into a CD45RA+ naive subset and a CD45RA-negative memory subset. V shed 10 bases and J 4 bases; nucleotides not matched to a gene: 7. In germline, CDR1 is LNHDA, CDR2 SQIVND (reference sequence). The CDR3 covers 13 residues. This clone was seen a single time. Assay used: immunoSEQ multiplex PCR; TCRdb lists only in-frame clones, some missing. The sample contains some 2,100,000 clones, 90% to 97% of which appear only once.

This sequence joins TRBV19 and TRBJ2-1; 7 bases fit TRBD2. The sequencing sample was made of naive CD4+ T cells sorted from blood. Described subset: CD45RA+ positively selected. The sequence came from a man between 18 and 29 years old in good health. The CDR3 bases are TGTGCCACTCTAGAGCGGGGTTACAATGAGCAGTTCTTC. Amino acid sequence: CATLERGYNEQFF.